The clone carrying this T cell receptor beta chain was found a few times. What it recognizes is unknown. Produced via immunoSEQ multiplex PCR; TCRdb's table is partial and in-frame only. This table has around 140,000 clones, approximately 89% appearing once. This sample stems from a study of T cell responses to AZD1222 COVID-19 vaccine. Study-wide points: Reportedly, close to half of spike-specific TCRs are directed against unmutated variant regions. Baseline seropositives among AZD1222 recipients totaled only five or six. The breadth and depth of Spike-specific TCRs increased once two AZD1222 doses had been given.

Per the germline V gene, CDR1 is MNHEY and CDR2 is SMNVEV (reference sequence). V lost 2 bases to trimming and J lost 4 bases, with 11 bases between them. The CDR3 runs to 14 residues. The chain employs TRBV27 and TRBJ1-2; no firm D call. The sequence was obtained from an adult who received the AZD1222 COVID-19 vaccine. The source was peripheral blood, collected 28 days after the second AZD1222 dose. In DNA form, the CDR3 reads TGTGCCAGCAGTTTAGGCAGGTACTCCTATGGCTACACCTTC. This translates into CASSLGRYSYGYTF.